The rows below give T cell receptor beta chains drawn from one sample of a study of blood T cell repertoires in COVID-19. Assay: immunoSEQ multiplex PCR; the TCRdb copy retains only in-frame clones and omits some. The sample has about 250,000 clones; about 82% are singletons. The sequencing sample was made of peripheral blood. The receptor set was obtained from an elderly woman with COVID-19, enrolled during active disease. Each CDR3 is given with its conserved first and last residue. A D gene is named only where the DNA matches it firmly. Clone size is shown for a subset of rows, as once, few, many or a class of expanded clone.

j_call d_call clone_size v_call cdr3_nt cdr3_aa
TRBJ2-7 NA once TRBV5-1 TGCGCCAGCAGCTTCAGCTCCTACGAGCAGTACTTC CASSFSSYEQYF
TRBJ2-1 TRBD1 once TRBV2 TGTGCCAGCACGGAGGACAGGGGGCGGCAGTTCTTC CASTEDRGRQFF
TRBJ2-2 TRBD2 NA TRBV4-2 TGTGCCAGCAGCCATGGCGGGGGGGCGGACACCGGGGAGCTGTTTTTT CASSHGGGADTGELFF
TRBJ2-5 TRBD2 NA TRBV28 TGTGCCAGCAGCCCGACTAGCGGGGGGGCCTGGACGTACCAAGAGACCCAGTACTTC CASSPTSGGAWTYQETQYF
TRBJ2-3 NA NA TRBV7-9 TGTGCCAGCAGCCTGAGAGTAATGAGCACAGATACGCAGTATTTT CASSLRVMSTDTQYF
TRBJ1-2 NA NA TRBV6-1 TGTGCCAGCAGTGAAGCTTGGGGGGGTGGCTACACCTTC CASSEAWGGGYTF
TRBJ2-6 NA NA TRBV5-1 TGCGCCAGCGGAGGACAGAGCTCTGGGGCCAACGTCCTGACTTTC CASGGQSSGANVLTF
TRBJ1-4 TRBD1 NA TRBV7-9 TGTGCCAGCAGCTTAGGGACAGGGGGCTATAATGAAAAACTGTTTTTT CASSLGTGGYNEKLFF
TRBJ1-3 NA NA TRBV7-6 TGTGCCAGCAGCCTAGACGGACAGAGAGGAAACACCATATATTTT CASSLDGQRGNTIYF
TRBJ2-2 TRBD1 NA TRBV5-6 TGTGCCAGCAGCTTCGGGACAGGGGAATCCGGGGAGCTGTTTTTT CASSFGTGESGELFF
TRBJ2-2 TRBD1 NA TRBV27 TGTGCCAGCAGGACGACAGGGAAGAACACCGGGGAGCTGTTTTTT CASRTTGKNTGELFF
TRBJ1-1 TRBD1 NA TRBV18 TGTGCCAGCGCCCAAACAGGGGTGAACACTGAAGCTTTCTTT CASAQTGVNTEAFF
TRBJ1-6 TRBD1 NA TRBV30 TGTGCCTGGGATGGGACAGGGTCAGGAGGGTCACCCCTCCACTTT CAWDGTGSGGSPLHF
TRBJ1-5 NA NA TRBV21-1 TGTGCCAGCAGCAAAGGTTCGGGGAATCAGCCCCAGCATTTT CASSKGSGNQPQHF
TRBJ2-3 NA once TRBV18 TGTGCCAGCTCACGCCAATTCCCCGGGACAGATACGCAGTATTTT CASSRQFPGTDTQYF
TRBJ1-5 NA NA TRBV19 TGTGCCAGTAGGTACGCCGGGGGTTCAAATCAGCCCCAGCATTTT CASRYAGGSNQPQHF
TRBJ1-5 NA NA TRBV10-3 TGTGCCATCAACGACGGGGGAGATCAGCCCCAGCATTTT CAINDGGDQPQHF
TRBJ2-5 NA NA TRBV3-1/TRBV3-2 TGTGCCGCGGGGCAGGGGGTAGAGACCCAGTACTTC CAAGQGVETQYF
TRBJ1-4 TRBD1 few TRBV19 TGTGCCAGTACCCTGGACAGGGGGCATGAAAAACTGTTTTTT CASTLDRGHEKLFF
TRBJ1-6 TRBD1 NA TRBV5-1 TGCGCCAGCAGCCCAGAACAGGGGGGTAATTCACCCCTCCACTTT CASSPEQGGNSPLHF
TRBJ1-1 NA NA TRBV10-1 TGCGCCAGCAGTGACCAAAACACTGAAGCTTTCTTT CASSDQNTEAFF
TRBJ1-2 NA NA TRBV6-5 TGTGCCAGCAGCGCGACTCGAAACTATGGCTACACCTTC CASSATRNYGYTF
TRBJ2-7 TRBD1 NA TRBV30 TGTGCCTGGGGGCGGGGACAGGGGTACGAGCAGTACTTC CAWGRGQGYEQYF
TRBJ1-4 TRBD1 NA TRBV12-3/TRBV12-4 TGTGCCAGCACACAGGGGGCGAGGGAAAAACTGTTTTTT CASTQGAREKLFF